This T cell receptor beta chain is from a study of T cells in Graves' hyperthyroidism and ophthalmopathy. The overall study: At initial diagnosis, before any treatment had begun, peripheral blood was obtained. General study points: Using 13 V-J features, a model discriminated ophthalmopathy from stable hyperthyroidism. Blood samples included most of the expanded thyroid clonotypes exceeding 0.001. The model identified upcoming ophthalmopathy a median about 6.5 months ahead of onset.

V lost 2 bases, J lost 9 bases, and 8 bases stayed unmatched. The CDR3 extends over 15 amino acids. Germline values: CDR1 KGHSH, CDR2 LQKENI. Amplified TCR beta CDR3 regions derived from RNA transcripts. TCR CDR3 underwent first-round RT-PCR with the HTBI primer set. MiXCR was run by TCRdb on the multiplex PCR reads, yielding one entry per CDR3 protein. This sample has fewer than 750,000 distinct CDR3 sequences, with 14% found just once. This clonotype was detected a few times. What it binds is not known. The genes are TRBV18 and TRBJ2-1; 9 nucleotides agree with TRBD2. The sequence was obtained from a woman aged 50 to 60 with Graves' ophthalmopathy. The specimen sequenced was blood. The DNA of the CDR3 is TGTGCCAGCTCACCATGGTTAGCGGGAGAAGGTGAGCAGTTCTTC. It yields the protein CASSPWLAGEGEQFF.